This is a list of T cell receptor beta chains from one sample in a study of regulatory T cells in long-lasting Graves disease. TCRdb itself ran the multiplex PCR reads through MiXCR, one entry per CDR3 protein. The sample has fewer than 350,000 distinct CDR3 sequences, approximately 20% seen once. This specimen was peripheral blood mononuclear cells (PBMCs), taken at new diagnosis, from a patient treated with antithyroid drugs. The receptors shown here come from a female donor with Graves disease. Both conserved end residues are part of each CDR3. A D gene is named only where the DNA matches it firmly. The listing skips clone size in some rows; elsewhere it reads once, few, many or a size class.

V gene	clone size	D gene	J gene	CDR3 protein	CDR3 DNA
TRBV2	.	.	TRBJ1-2	CASSPRLMGYGYTF	TGTGCCAGCAGCCCCCGATTGATGGGCTATGGCTACACCTTC
TRBV28	many	TRBD2	TRBJ2-3	CASSLVVGTRVPSQYF	TGTGCCAGCAGTTTAGTTGTGGGGACTAGAGTCCCGTCGCAGTATTTT
TRBV28	many	TRBD2	TRBJ2-7	CASRPAGGTSYEQYF	TGTGCCAGCAGGCCAGCGGGAGGGACCTCCTACGAGCAGTACTTC
TRBV28	many	TRBD1	TRBJ1-2	CASRSTGGYGYTF	TGTGCCAGCAGGTCGACAGGGGGCTATGGCTACACCTTC
TRBV7-9	many	TRBD2	TRBJ2-1	CASSPGGLGLNEQFF	TGTGCCAGCAGCCCTGGGGGACTAGGTCTTAATGAGCAGTTCTTC
TRBV5-1	.	.	TRBJ1-5	CASRVSGSDTDTQHF	TGCGCCAGCAGGGTTAGCGGGAGCGATACAGATACGCAGCATTTT
TRBV5-1	many	.	TRBJ1-2	CASRLTGNYGYTF	TGCGCCAGCAGACTTACAGGGAACTATGGCTACACCTTC
TRBV2	.	TRBD2	TRBJ2-5	CASSRSGVETQYF	TGTGCCAGCAGTCGTAGCGGGGTGGAGACCCAGTACTTC
TRBV7-6	.	TRBD2	TRBJ2-3	CASSREAGVETDTQYF	TGTGCCAGCAGCCGAGAAGCGGGAGTGGAAACAGATACGCAGTATTTT
TRBV24-1	many	TRBD1	TRBJ2-3	CATSDSSGGTQYF	TGTGCCACCAGTGATTCTTCAGGGGGTACGCAGTATTTT
TRBV2	many	.	TRBJ1-2	CASTLRREAPYGYTF	TGTGCCAGCACCCTCCGGAGGGAAGCCCCCTATGGCTACACCTTC
TRBV10-3	many	.	TRBJ1-1	CAIRGGNGNTEAFF	TGTGCCATCCGAGGGGGAAACGGCAACACTGAAGCTTTCTTT
TRBV5-1	many	TRBD2	TRBJ2-5	CASSPQREGRETQYF	TGCGCCAGCAGCCCTCAGCGGGAGGGCCGAGAGACCCAGTACTTC
TRBV9	many	.	TRBJ2-2	CASSVSSGSFTGELFF	TGTGCCAGCAGCGTATCGTCCGGGAGCTTCACCGGGGAGCTGTTTTTT
TRBV7-2	many	.	TRBJ2-3	CASSPQGGLWDTQYF	TGTGCCAGCAGCCCCCAGGGGGGGTTGTGGGATACGCAGTATTTT
TRBV6-1	many	TRBD1	TRBJ2-5	CASSETPGQGLGQYF	TGTGCCAGCAGTGAGACGCCGGGACAGGGGTTGGGCCAGTACTTC
TRBV28	few	.	TRBJ1-1	CASHSRGWGGLNTEAFF	TGTGCCAGCCATAGTAGGGGATGGGGGGGATTGAACACTGAAGCTTTCTTT
TRBV10-3	many	.	TRBJ2-3	CAISEGWLSSSTDTQYF	TGTGCCATCAGTGAGGGTTGGCTTTCAAGCTCCACAGATACGCAGTATTTT
TRBV11-2	many	TRBD1	TRBJ2-1	CASSLGTGGGYEQFF	TGTGCCAGCAGCCTTGGGACAGGGGGCGGATATGAGCAGTTCTTC
TRBV24-1	.	.	TRBJ1-5	CATSDWGVNQPQHF	TGTGCCACCAGTGATTGGGGGGTCAATCAGCCCCAGCATTTT
TRBV9	few	.	TRBJ2-7	CASSVAGSYEQYF	TGTGCCAGCAGCGTAGCGGGAAGCTACGAGCAGTACTTC
TRBV20-1	many	TRBD2	TRBJ2-7	CSASASGSNHEQYF	TGCAGTGCTAGTGCTAGCGGGAGTAACCACGAGCAGTACTTC
TRBV4-1	few	.	TRBJ1-6	CASSLPKGEGSNSPLHF	TGCGCCAGCAGCCTCCCCAAGGGGGAGGGGTCTAATTCACCCCTCCACTTT
TRBV5-1	many	.	TRBJ1-1	CASSRTLNTEAFF	TGCGCCAGCAGCCGCACACTGAACACTGAAGCTTTCTTT
TRBV6-2/TRBV6-3	.	TRBD1	TRBJ1-4	CASSPQGVSDEKLFF	TGTGCCAGCAGTCCCCAGGGGGTATCGGATGAAAAACTGTTTTTT
TRBV12-3/TRBV12-4	many	TRBD2	TRBJ2-2	CASSLQSSGGGALGELFF	TGTGCCAGCAGTTTGCAGTCTAGCGGAGGAGGGGCATTAGGGGAGCTGTTTTTT
TRBV2	few	.	TRBJ2-7	CASSLGSQTYYEQYF	TGTGCCAGCAGCTTAGGCTCACAGACCTACTACGAGCAGTACTTC
TRBV6-1	few	TRBD2	TRBJ2-3	CASSLGLAVSTDTQYF	TGTGCCAGCAGTCTCGGACTAGCGGTGAGCACAGATACGCAGTATTTT
TRBV12-3/TRBV12-4	many	TRBD2	TRBJ2-3	CASTTAGGPGYTQYF	TGTGCCAGCACCACAGCGGGAGGGCCCGGATATACGCAGTATTTT
TRBV3-1	.	TRBD2	TRBJ2-3	CASSLGLAGETDTQYF	TGTGCCAGCAGCCTCGGGCTAGCGGGAGAAACAGATACGCAGTATTTT
TRBV29-1	many	TRBD1	TRBJ2-1	CSADPFPGQGGYNEQFF	TGCAGCGCCGACCCCTTCCCGGGACAGGGAGGTTACAATGAGCAGTTCTTC
TRBV7-8	many	TRBD2	TRBJ2-1	CASSLAAAGGQAEQFF	TGTGCCAGCAGCTTAGCGGCGGCGGGAGGGCAGGCCGAGCAGTTCTTC
TRBV9	.	TRBD2	TRBJ2-3	CASSPASGVSTDTQYF	TGTGCCAGCAGCCCGGCTAGCGGAGTAAGCACAGATACGCAGTATTTT
TRBV3-1	.	.	TRBJ2-7	CASSQDAPDEQYF	TGTGCCAGCAGCCAAGACGCTCCGGACGAGCAGTACTTC
TRBV19	many	TRBD1	TRBJ1-2	CASSTGTGDAGYTF	TGTGCCAGTAGTACCGGGACAGGGGATGCTGGCTACACCTTC
TRBV12-3/TRBV12-4	.	.	TRBJ2-7	CASSLALVDEVYEQYF	TGTGCCAGCAGTTTAGCCCTCGTCGACGAGGTCTACGAGCAGTACTTC
TRBV5-1	many	.	TRBJ1-1	CASSLAWTPTEAFF	TGTGCCAGCAGCTTGGCCTGGACCCCCACTGAAGCTTTCTTT
TRBV20-1	many	.	TRBJ2-3	CSASGGTQYF	TGCAGTGCTAGCGGGGGAACGCAGTATTTT
TRBV12-3/TRBV12-4	many	TRBD1	TRBJ2-6	CASSQGARGANVLTF	TGTGCCAGCAGCCAGGGGGCGCGTGGGGCCAACGTCCTGACTTTC
TRBV2	many	.	TRBJ2-1	CASSHRDDLNNEQFF	TGTGCCAGCAGTCACCGGGACGACCTGAACAATGAGCAGTTCTTC
TRBV4-1	few	.	TRBJ1-1	CASSQPPAVTPEAFF	TGCGCCAGCAGCCAACCCCCCGCCGTTACTCCCGAAGCTTTCTTT
TRBV11-3	many	.	TRBJ1-2	CASSGYDYGYTF	TGTGCCAGCTCAGGCTACGACTATGGCTACACCTTC
TRBV5-1	.	.	TRBJ2-5	CASSWGLQDTQYF	TGCGCCAGCAGCTGGGGCCTACAAGATACCCAGTACTTC
TRBV2	.	TRBD2	TRBJ2-2	CASSPRLAGATGELFF	TGTGCCAGCAGCCCTCGGCTAGCGGGTGCGACCGGGGAGCTGTTTTTT
TRBV15	many	TRBD1	TRBJ2-1	CATSRGARTGYDEQFF	TGTGCCACCAGCAGAGGGGCAAGGACAGGTTACGATGAGCAGTTCTTC
TRBV28	many	.	TRBJ2-1	CASSATNGNEQFF	TGTGCCAGCAGTGCCACCAATGGAAATGAGCAGTTCTTC
TRBV11-3	many	.	TRBJ2-1	CASSLGGFAGPAESYNEQFF	TGTGCCAGCAGCTTAGGTGGGTTCGCAGGGCCAGCGGAATCCTACAATGAGCAGTTCTTC
TRBV5-1	many	TRBD1	TRBJ1-1	CASIGGVNTEAFF	TGCGCCAGCATAGGGGGCGTGAACACTGAAGCTTTCTTT
TRBV27	many	TRBD1	TRBJ2-1	CASSTSHGTGRDEQFF	TGTGCCAGCAGCACCTCGCACGGGACAGGGAGGGATGAGCAGTTCTTC
TRBV10-3	many	.	TRBJ2-7	CAISEGTSREQYF	TGTGCCATCAGTGAAGGGACAAGCCGCGAGCAGTACTTC